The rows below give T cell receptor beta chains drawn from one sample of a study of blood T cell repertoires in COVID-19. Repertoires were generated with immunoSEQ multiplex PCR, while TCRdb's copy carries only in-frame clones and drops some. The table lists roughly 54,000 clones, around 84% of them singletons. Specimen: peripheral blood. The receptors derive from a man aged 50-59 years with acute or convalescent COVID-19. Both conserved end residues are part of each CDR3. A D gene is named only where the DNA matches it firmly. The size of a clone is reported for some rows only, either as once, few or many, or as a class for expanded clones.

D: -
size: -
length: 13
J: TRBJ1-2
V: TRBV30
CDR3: CAWSGGQNYGYTF
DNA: TGTGCCTGGAGTGGTGGACAGAACTATGGCTACACCTTC

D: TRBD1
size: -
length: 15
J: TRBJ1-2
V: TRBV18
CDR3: CASSPSTGIDYGYTF
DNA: TGTGCCAGCTCACCTTCGACAGGGATCGACTATGGCTACACCTTC

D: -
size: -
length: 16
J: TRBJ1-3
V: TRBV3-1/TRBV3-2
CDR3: CASSQERQSSGNTIYF
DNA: TGTGCCAGCAGCCAAGAAAGACAAAGCTCTGGAAACACCATATATTTT

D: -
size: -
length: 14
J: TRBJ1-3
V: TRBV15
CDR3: CATSSGDSGNTIYF
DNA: TGTGCCACCAGCAGCGGAGATTCTGGAAACACCATATATTTT

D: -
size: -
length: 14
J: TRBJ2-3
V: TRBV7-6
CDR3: CASSLQTVADTQYF
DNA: TGTGCCAGCAGCTTACAGACTGTAGCAGATACGCAGTATTTT

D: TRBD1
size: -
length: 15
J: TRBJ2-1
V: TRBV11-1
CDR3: CASSLSGTGWDEQFF
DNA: TGTGCCAGCAGCTTATCGGGGACAGGGTGGGATGAGCAGTTCTTC

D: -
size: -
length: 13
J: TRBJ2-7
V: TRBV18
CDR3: CASSPDRSYEQYF
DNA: TGTGCCAGCTCACCAGACAGATCCTACGAGCAGTACTTC

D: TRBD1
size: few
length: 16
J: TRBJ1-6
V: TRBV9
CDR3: CASSVGAGGANSPLHF
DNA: TGTGCCAGCAGCGTAGGGGCAGGGGGCGCGAATTCACCCCTCCACTTT

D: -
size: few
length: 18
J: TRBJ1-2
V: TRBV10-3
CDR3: CAISEKVGGGGTNYGYTF
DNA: TGTGCCATCAGTGAGAAAGTAGGGGGTGGTGGAACTAACTATGGCTACACCTTC

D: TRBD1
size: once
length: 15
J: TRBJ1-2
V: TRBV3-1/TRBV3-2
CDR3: CASKLGTGGPYGYTF
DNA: TGTGCCAGCAAACTTGGAACAGGGGGGCCCTATGGCTACACCTTC

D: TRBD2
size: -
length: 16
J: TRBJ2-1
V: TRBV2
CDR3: CASRKSSGGSYNEQFF
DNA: TGTGCCAGCAGAAAGTCCAGCGGGGGTTCCTACAATGAGCAGTTCTTC

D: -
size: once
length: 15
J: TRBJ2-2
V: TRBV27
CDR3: CASSLNPTNTGELFF
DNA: TGTGCCAGCAGTTTAAACCCTACGAACACCGGGGAGCTGTTTTTT

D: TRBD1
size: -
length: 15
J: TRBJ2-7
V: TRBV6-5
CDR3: CASTAFEQGFHEQYF
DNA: TGTGCCAGCACTGCTTTTGAACAGGGGTTCCACGAGCAGTACTTC

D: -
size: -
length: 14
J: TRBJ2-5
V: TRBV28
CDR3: CASSSGQTRGTQYF
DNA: TGTGCCAGCAGTTCCGGACAGACAAGGGGGACCCAGTACTTC

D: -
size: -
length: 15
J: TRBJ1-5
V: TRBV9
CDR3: CASSPGGVPGQPQHF
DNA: TGTGCCAGCAGCCCCGGGGGGGTTCCAGGTCAGCCCCAGCATTTT

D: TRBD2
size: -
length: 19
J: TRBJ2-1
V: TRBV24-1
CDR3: CATLPTGSRTSGRYNEQFF
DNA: TGTGCCACTCTCCCTACAGGGTCCCGTACTAGCGGGAGGTACAATGAGCAGTTCTTC

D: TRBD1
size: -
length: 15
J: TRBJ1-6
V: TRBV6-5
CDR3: CASRRQGWDNSPLHF
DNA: TGTGCCAGCAGAAGACAGGGGTGGGATAATTCACCCCTCCACTTT

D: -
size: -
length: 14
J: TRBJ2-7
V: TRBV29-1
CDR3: CSIQRGHNSGEQYF
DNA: TGCAGCATCCAACGCGGACACAATTCGGGCGAGCAGTACTTC

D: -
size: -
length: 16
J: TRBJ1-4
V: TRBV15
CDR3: CATSRDDQGTNEKLFF
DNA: TGTGCCACCAGCAGAGATGATCAGGGTACTAATGAAAAACTGTTTTTT

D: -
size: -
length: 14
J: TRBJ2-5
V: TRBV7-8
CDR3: CASSFSAWRETQYF
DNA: TGTGCCAGCAGCTTCTCGGCCTGGAGGGAGACCCAGTACTTC

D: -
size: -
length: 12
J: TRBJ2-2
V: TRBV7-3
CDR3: CASSSFTGELFF
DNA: TGTGCCAGCAGCTCCTTCACCGGGGAGCTGTTTTTT

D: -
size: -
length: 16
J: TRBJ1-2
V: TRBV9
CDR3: CASSVDQNGGSYGYTF
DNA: TGTGCCAGCAGCGTAGATCAGAATGGCGGATCCTATGGCTACACCTTC

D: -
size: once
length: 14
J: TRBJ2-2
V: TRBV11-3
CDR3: CASSQSDGAGELFF
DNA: TGTGCCAGCAGCCAATCGGACGGGGCCGGGGAGCTGTTTTTT

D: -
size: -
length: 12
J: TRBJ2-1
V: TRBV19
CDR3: CASSTRSAEQFF
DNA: TGTGCCAGTAGTACGAGGAGCGCTGAGCAGTTCTTC

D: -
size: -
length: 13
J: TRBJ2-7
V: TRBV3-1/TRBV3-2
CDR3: CASSQDRGYEQYF
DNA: TGTGCCAGCAGCCAAGATCGGGGATACGAGCAGTACTTC

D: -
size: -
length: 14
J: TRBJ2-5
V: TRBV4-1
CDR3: CASSQEVRGETQYF
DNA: TGCGCCAGCAGCCAAGAAGTCAGGGGAGAGACCCAGTACTTC

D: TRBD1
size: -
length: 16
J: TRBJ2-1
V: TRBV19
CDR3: CASSHWDRAGNNEQFF
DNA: TGTGCCAGTAGTCATTGGGACAGGGCGGGGAACAATGAGCAGTTCTTC

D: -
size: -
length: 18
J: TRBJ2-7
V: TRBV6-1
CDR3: CASSEQGMTALSSYEQYF
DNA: TGTGCCAGCAGTGAACAGGGAATGACAGCCCTTTCTTCCTACGAGCAGTACTTC

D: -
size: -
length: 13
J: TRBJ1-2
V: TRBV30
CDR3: CAWSVWGEGGYTF
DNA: TGTGCCTGGAGTGTATGGGGAGAAGGTGGCTACACCTTC

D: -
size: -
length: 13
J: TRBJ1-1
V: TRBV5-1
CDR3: CASVGGLNTEAFF
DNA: TGCGCCAGCGTTGGGGGGTTGAACACTGAAGCTTTCTTT

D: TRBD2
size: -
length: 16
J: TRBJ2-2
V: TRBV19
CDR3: CASHKTSGKYTGELFF
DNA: TGTGCCAGTCATAAGACTAGCGGGAAGTACACCGGGGAGCTGTTTTTT

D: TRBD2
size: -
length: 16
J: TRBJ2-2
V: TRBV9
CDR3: CASSKGTSPNTGELFF
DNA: TGTGCCAGCAGCAAGGGGACTAGCCCGAACACCGGGGAGCTGTTTTTT